This TCR beta chain came from a study of Ad26.COV2.S vaccination and SARS-CoV-2 variants. Study details: The study gave Ad26.COV2.S intramuscularly, once or twice 56 days apart.

Noted treatment: around 19 received Ad26.COV2.S at low or high dose, single or two shots; 5 received placebo; per-sample allocation not given. Day 63 after the first vaccine or placebo injection was the time point for sampling. The shot given was an Ad26 vector that makes Wuhan-strain SARS-CoV-2 spike. Libraries were prepared by immunoSEQ multiplex PCR; TCRdb keeps only in-frame clonotypes and omits some of them. The table records a few hundred thousand clones, about nine tenths of them present only once. Germline-derived CDR1 and CDR2 are LNHDA and SQIVND (reference sequence). CDR3 length: 15 residues. V was trimmed by 1 base and J by 0 bases, leaving 9 bases between them.

The sample in question was peripheral blood, obtained in a trial of Ad26.COV2.S vaccine versus placebo. The sequence was obtained from a person aged 18 to 59 who received the Ad26.COV2.S COVID-19 vaccine or a placebo. This chain uses TRBV19 with TRBJ1-1; D perhaps matches TRBD1 (6 bases). CDR3: CASSIVGQLNTEAFF. In DNA form, the CDR3 reads TGTGCCAGTAGTATAGTAGGACAGTTGAACACTGAAGCTTTCTTT.